What follows is one TCR beta chain and its context. The antigen it recognizes is unknown. Base qualities are not provided; no much larger clone lies one nucleotide away. The sample is drawn from a study of CD8 T cells in ankylosing spondylitis (dated by TCRdb to the late 2010s). For the wider study: T cell receptor beta repertoires were profiled in healthy donors and ankylosing spondylitis patients so that disease-linked TCR variants could be found. The whole study cohort included some 100 healthy donors and about two dozen ankylosing spondylitis patients. Peripheral blood was sampled, and synovial fluid was additionally collected from ankylosing spondylitis patients.

The sequencer was an Illumina MiSeq. Quantitative 5'-RACE with molecular barcodes was the method used to prepare the TCR beta libraries. For the original study's pipeline: A new computational method, built on a probabilistic model of VDJ rearrangement, was used to identify disease-linked TCR variants. TCRdb's own reprocessing of the public reads used fastp at Q25 and MiXCR and kept productive beta chains. Identical CDR3 proteins give one entry, which carries the most common genes and DNA. The V and J calls, along with clone size, are taken from TCRdb and not from the paper's own processing. Recorded for this sample are fewer than 25,000 distinct CDR3 sequences; 13% of them occurred a single time. The ten largest make up around 30% of the sample. V sheds 5 bases and J sheds 2 bases, leaving 15 bases between their ends. The CDR3 covers 15 residues, taking in both the cysteine and the phenylalanine. The CDR3 DNA has 45 bases and is translated from base 1. The CDR1 and CDR2 encoded by the germline V gene (reference sequence) are SEHNR and FQNEAQ.

The investigation overall reported the following: Some motif variants had previously been reported in the synovial fluid and blood of reactive arthritis patients, which suggests shared mechanisms of disease initiation. The disease-linked clones showed a CD8+ phenotype and occurred at relatively low frequencies in peripheral blood. Blood from ankylosing spondylitis patients appeared to be characterized by a TCR beta motif made up of several highly homologous amino acid variants. According to the report, matched synovial fluid samples from ankylosing spondylitis patients were significantly enriched for the disease-linked clones.

Recombination connected TRBV7-9 to TRBJ2-5; no D gene call is confident. The TCR comes from a male donor with ankylosing spondylitis or in good health (not recorded which). The sample comprised blood. The nucleotide sequence is TGTGCCAGCAGCCATCCGAGAAGGGCACAAGAGACCCAGTACTTC. Translation gives CASSHPRRAQETQYF.